The 5 T cell receptor beta chains presented below share a single source sample, sequenced in a study of T cell responses to AZD1222 COVID-19 vaccine. The table came from immunoSEQ multiplex PCR; TCRdb's copy has only in-frame clones and leaves some out. Altogether 63,000 or so clones are present, over 75% being singletons, with the ten largest covering around a fifth. The starting material was peripheral blood, obtained on day 0 of AZD1222 vaccination. The receptor set was obtained from an adult in good health.

The chain joins TRBV28 to TRBJ1-2; 7 nucleotides line up with TRBD1. Losses at the gene ends were 2 bases for V and 4 bases for J; bases not matched to a gene: 7. The CDR3 covers 15 residues. Germline CDR1 is MDHEN and CDR2 is SYDVKM. CDR3 sequence: CASSLEGGRIYGYTF. As DNA, the CDR3 is TGTGCCAGCAGTTTAGAAGGGGGCCGGATCTATGGCTACACCTTC.

This clone came up a few times. The genes are TRBV7-2 and TRBJ1-2, with no clear D. V shed 2 bases and J shed 1 base, with 11 bases lying between them. The CDR3 runs to 15 residues. Per the germline V gene, CDR1 is SGHTA and CDR2 is FQGNSA. DNA of the CDR3: TGTGCCAGCAGCTTAAGGGAGTCTGGTAACTATGGCTACACCTTC. Residues: CASSLRESGNYGYTF.

The chain uses TRBV5-1 and TRBJ1-4; D not resolved. There are 15 residues in the CDR3. The ends were cut back, 2 bases at V and 8 bases at J, with 16 bases in the middle. From germline, CDR1 is SGHRS and CDR2 YFSETQ. The CDR3 reads CASSLAATRREKLFF. The CDR3 coding sequence is TGCGCCAGCAGCTTAGCTGCGACACGCCGGGAAAAACTGTTTTTT.

This clone was recorded once. For the CDR3, the DNA is TGTGCCAGCAGCTGGGACAGGGTTTTCTACACCTTC. It is translated as CASSWDRVFYTF. This rearrangement joins TRBV5-4 to TRBJ1-2, with TRBD1 matching over 9 bases. This CDR3 contains 12 residues. V was pared by 3 bases and J by 10 bases, with 4 bases of the junction left unmatched. CDR1 is SGHNT, CDR2 YYREEE, per germline (reference sequence). The whole variable domain, remainder taken from reference TRBV5-4 and TRBJ1-2, is ETGVTQSPTHLIKTRGQQVTLRCSSQSGHNTVSWYQQALGQGPQFIFQYYREEENGRGNFPPRFSGLQFPNYSSELNVNALELDDSALYLCASSWDRVFYTFGSGTRLTVV.

The rearrangement links TRBV12-3 or TRBV12-4 to TRBJ1-5; D remains ambiguous. The CDR3 is 13 amino acids. The V end was cut by 6 bases, the J end by 7 bases, with 13 bases between. This CDR3 is CASSNSAWQPQHF. The CDR3 DNA reads as TGTGCCAGCAGCAACTCGGCTTGGCAGCCCCAGCATTTT.